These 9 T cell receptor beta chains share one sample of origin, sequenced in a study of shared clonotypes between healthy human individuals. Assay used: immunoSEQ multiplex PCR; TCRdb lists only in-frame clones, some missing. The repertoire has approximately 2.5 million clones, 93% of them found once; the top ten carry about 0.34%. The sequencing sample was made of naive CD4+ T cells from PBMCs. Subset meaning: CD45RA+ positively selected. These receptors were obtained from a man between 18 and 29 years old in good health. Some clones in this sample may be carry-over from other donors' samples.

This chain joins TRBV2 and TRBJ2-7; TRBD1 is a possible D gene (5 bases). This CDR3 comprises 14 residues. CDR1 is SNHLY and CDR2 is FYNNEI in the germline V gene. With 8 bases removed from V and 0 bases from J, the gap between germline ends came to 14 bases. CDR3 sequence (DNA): TGTGCCAGCCAACCTGGGGCTAGCTCCTACGAGCAGTACTTC. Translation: CASQPGASSYEQYF.

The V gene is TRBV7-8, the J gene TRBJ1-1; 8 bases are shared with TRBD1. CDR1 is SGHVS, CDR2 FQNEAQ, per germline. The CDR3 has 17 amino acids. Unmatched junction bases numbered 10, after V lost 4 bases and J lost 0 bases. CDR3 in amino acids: CASSSRRTGIMNTEAFF. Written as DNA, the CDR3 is TGTGCCAGCAGCTCCCGCCGGACAGGGATCATGAACACTGAAGCTTTCTTT.

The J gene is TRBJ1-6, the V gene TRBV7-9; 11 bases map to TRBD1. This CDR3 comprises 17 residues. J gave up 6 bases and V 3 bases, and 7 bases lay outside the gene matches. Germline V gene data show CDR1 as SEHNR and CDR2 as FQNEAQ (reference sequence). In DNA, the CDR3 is TGTGCCAGCAGCTTCTCCGGGACAGGGGGACTTAATTCACCCCTCCACTTT. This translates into CASSFSGTGGLNSPLHF.

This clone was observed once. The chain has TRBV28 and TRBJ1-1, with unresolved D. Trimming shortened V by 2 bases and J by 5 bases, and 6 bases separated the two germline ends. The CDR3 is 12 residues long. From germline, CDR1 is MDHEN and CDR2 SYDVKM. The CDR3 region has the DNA TGTGCCAGCAGTTTAATAGCAACTGAAGCTTTCTTT. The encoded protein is CASSLIATEAFF.

CDR3 in amino acids: CASSIHRSNQPQHF. CDR3 nucleotides: TGTGCCAGTAGTATTCATCGTAGCAATCAGCCCCAGCATTTT. The chain employs TRBV19 and TRBJ1-5; D remains unclear. Germline V gene sequence: CDR1 LNHDA, CDR2 SQIVND (reference sequence). The CDR3 has 14 residues. V lost 3 bases, J lost 0 bases, and 6 bases lay in between.

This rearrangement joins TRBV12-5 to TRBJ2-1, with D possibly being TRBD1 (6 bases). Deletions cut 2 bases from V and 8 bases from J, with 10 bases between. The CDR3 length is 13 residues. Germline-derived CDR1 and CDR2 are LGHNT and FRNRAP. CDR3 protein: CASGLRGSDEQFF. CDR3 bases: TGTGCTAGTGGTTTGAGGGGGTCCGATGAGCAGTTCTTC.

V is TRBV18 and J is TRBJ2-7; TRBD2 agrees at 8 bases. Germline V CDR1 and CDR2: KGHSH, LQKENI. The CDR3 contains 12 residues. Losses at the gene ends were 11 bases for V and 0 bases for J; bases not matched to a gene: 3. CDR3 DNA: TGTGCCTCGGGGGGGGGCTCCTACGAGCAGTACTTC. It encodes CASGGGSYEQYF. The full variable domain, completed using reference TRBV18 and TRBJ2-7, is NAGVMQNPRHLVRRRGQEARLRCSPMKGHSHVYWYRQLPEEGLKFMVYLQKENIIDESGMPKERFSAEFPKEGPSILRIQQVVRGDSAAYFCASGGGSYEQYFGPGTRLTVT.

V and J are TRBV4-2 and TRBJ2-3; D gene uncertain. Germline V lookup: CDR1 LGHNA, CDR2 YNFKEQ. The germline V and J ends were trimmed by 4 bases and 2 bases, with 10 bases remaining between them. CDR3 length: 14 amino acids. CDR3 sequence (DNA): TGTGCCAGCAGCCTAGGTGTCTTCACAGATACGCAGTATTTT. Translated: CASSLGVFTDTQYF.

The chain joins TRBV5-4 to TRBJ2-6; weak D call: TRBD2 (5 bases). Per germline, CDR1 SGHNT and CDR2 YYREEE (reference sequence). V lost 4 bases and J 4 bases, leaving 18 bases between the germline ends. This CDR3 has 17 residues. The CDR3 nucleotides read TGTGCCAGCAGCGCGGGTGGTCGGGGTTCCGGGGCCAACGTCCTGACTTTC. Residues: CASSAGGRGSGANVLTF. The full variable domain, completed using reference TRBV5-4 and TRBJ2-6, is ETGVTQSPTHLIKTRGQQVTLRCSSQSGHNTVSWYQQALGQGPQFIFQYYREEENGRGNFPPRFSGLQFPNYSSELNVNALELDDSALYLCASSAGGRGSGANVLTFGAGSRLTVL.